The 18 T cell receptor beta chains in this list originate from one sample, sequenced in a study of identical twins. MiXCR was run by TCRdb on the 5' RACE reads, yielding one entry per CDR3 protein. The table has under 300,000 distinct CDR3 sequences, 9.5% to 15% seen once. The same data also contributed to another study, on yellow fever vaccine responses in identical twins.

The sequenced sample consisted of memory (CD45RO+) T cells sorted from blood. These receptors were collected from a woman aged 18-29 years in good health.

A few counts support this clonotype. The CDR3 protein is CASSQDPDRLSPLHF. The CDR3 bases are TGTGCCAGCAGCCAAGACCCGGACAGGTTATCACCCCTCCACTTT. The V and J genes are TRBV3-1 and TRBJ1-6; 7 nucleotides align to TRBD1. Losses at the gene ends were 0 bases for V and 10 bases for J; bases not matched to a gene: 6. The CDR3 length is 15 residues. Germline values: CDR1 LGHDT, CDR2 YNNKEL (reference sequence).

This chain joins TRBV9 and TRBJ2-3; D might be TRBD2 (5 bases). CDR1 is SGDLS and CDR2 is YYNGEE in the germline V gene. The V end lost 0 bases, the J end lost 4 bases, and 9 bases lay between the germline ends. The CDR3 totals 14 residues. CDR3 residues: CASSVAGNADTQYF. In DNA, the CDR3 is TGTGCCAGCAGCGTAGCCGGGAACGCAGATACGCAGTATTTT.

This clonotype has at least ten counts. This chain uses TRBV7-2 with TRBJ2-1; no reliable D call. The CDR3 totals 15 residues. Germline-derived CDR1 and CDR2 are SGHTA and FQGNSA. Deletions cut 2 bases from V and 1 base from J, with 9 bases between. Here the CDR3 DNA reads TGTGCCAGCAGCTTATCTGTTTATTCCTACAATGAGCAGTTCTTC. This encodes CASSLSVYSYNEQFF.

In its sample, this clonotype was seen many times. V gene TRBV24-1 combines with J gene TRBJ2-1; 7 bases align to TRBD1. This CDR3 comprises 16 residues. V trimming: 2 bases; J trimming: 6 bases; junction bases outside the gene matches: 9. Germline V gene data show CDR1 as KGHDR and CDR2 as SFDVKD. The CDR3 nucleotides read TGTGCCACCAGTGATTCTCAATGGACAGGAGCCAATGAGCAGTTCTTC. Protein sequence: CATSDSQWTGANEQFF.

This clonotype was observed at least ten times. CDR3 in DNA: TGTGCCACCAGCGGGGGGGGCAGCTCCTACGAGCAGTACTTC. Its protein product is CATSGGGSSYEQYF. The rearrangement uses TRBV15 and TRBJ2-7; maybe TRBD2 (7 bases). In germline, CDR1 is LNHNV, CDR2 YYDKDF (reference sequence). Trimming removed 5 bases from V and 0 bases from J, with 11 bases in between. The CDR3 is 14 amino acids.

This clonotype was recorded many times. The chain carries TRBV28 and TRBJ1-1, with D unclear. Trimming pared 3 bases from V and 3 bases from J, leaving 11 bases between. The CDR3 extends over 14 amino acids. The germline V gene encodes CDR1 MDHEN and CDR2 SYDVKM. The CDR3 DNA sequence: TGTGCCAGCAGTTTCCCCTCAAGGGACACTGAAGCTTTCTTT. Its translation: CASSFPSRDTEAFF.

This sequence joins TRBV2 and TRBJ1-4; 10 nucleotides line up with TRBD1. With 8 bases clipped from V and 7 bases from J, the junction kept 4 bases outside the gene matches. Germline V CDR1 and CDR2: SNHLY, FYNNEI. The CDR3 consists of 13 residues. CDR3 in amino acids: CASGQGVVEKLFF. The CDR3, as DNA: TGTGCCAGCGGACAGGGGGTGGTTGAAAAACTGTTTTTT. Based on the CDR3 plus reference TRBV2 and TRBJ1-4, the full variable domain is EPEVTQTPSHQVTQMGQEVILRCVPISNHLYFYWYRQILGQKVEFLVSFYNNEISEKSEIFDDQFSVERPDGSNFTLKIRSTKLEDSAMYFCASGQGVVEKLFFGSGTQLSVL.

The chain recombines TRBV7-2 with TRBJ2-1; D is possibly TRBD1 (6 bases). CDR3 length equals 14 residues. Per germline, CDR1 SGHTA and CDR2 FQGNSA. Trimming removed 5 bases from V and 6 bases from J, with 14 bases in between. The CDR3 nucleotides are TGTGCCAGCAGCAGGGGGATAGGGATCAATGAGCAGTTCTTC. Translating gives CASSRGIGINEQFF. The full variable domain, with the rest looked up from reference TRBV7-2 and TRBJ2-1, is GAGVSQSPSNKVTEKGKDVELRCDPISGHTALYWYRQSLGQGLEFLIYFQGNSAPDKSGLPSDRFSAERTGGSVSTLTIQRTQQEDSAVYLCASSRGIGINEQFFGPGTRLTVL.

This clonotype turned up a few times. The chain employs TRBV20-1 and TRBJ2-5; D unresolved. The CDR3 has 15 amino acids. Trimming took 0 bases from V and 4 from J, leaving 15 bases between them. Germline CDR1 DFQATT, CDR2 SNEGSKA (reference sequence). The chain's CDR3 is CSARDRFGVIETQYF. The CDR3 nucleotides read TGCAGTGCTAGAGATCGTTTTGGGGTAATAGAGACCCAGTACTTC.

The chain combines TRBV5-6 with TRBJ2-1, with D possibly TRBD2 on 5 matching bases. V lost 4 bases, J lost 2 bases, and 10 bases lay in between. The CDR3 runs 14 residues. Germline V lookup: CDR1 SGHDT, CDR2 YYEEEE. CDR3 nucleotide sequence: TGTGCCAGCAGCCCACTACTAGCCTACAATGAGCAGTTCTTC. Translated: CASSPLLAYNEQFF. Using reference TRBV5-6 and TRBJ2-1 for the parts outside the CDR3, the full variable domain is DAGVTQSPTHLIKTRGQQVTLRCSPKSGHDTVSWYQQALGQGPQFIFQYYEEEERQRGNFPDRFSGHQFPNYSSELNVNALLLGDSALYLCASSPLLAYNEQFFGPGTRLTVL.

The CDR3 sequence: CASSQYAGTDLAKNIQYF. The CDR3 DNA is TGTGCCAGCAGCCAATATGCAGGGACCGACCTTGCCAAAAACATTCAGTACTTC. V and J are TRBV3-1 and TRBJ2-4; D could derive from TRBD1 or TRBD2 (5 bases each). CDR3 length: 18 amino acids. Between the trimmed V and J ends, which lost 2 bases and 1 base, there was a span of 18 bases. Germline-derived CDR1 and CDR2 are LGHDT and YNNKEL (reference sequence).

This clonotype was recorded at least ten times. The chain's CDR3 is CASSLARATTDTQYF. CDR3 coding DNA: TGTGCCAGCAGCTTAGCCCGGGCTACCACAGATACGCAGTATTTT. The gene calls are TRBV11-2 and TRBJ2-3, with D uncertain. V lost 1 base to trimming and J lost 2 bases, with 10 bases between them. This CDR3 spans 15 amino acids. In germline, CDR1 is SGHAT, CDR2 FQNNGV.

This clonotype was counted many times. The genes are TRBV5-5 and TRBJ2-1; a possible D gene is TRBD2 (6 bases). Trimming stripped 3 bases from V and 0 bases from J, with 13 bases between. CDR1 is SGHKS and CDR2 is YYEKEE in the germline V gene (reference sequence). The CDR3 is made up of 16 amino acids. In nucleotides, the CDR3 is TGTGCCAGCAGCTACTTAGCGGATAGCTCCTACAATGAGCAGTTCTTC. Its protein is CASSYLADSSYNEQFF.

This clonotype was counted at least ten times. DNA of the CDR3: TGTGCCAGCAGCTTAAAAAGGTCAGGGACAGCCAGACTAGGGAACACCGGGGAGCTGTTTTTT. This encodes CASSLKRSGTARLGNTGELFF. This rearrangement joins TRBV7-3 to TRBJ2-2; TRBD1 might be the D (7 bases). V dropped 1 base and J dropped 1 base, with 25 bases sitting between them. CDR1 is SGHTA, CDR2 FQGTGA, per germline. The CDR3 has 21 residues. Complete variable domain (other parts from reference TRBV7-3 and TRBJ2-2): GAGVSQTPSNKVTEKGKYVELRCDPISGHTALYWYRQSLGQGPEFLIYFQGTGAADDSGLPNDRFFAVRPEGSVSTLKIQRTERGDSAVYLCASSLKRSGTARLGNTGELFFGEGSRLTVL.

CDR3 amino acids: CASSLRAGRTDTQYF. CDR3 DNA: TGTGCCAGCAGTTTAAGGGCAGGGCGCACAGATACGCAGTATTTT. This sequence joins TRBV28 and TRBJ2-3, with a tentative D call TRBD1 (5 bases). The germline V gene encodes CDR1 MDHEN and CDR2 SYDVKM. The V end was cut by 2 bases, the J end by 1 base, with 10 bases between. There are 15 residues in the CDR3.

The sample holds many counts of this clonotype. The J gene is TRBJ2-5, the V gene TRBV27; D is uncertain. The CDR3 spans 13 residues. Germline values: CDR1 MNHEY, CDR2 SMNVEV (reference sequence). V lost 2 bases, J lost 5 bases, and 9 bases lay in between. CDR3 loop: CASSLRERETQYF. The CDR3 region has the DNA TGTGCCAGCAGTTTAAGGGAAAGGGAGACCCAGTACTTC.

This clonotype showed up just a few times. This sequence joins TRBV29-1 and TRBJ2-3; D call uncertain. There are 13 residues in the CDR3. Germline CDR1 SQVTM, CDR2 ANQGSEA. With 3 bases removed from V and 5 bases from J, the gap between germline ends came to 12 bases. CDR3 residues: CSVDMAALDTQYF. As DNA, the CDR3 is TGCAGCGTTGATATGGCGGCGCTAGATACGCAGTATTTT.

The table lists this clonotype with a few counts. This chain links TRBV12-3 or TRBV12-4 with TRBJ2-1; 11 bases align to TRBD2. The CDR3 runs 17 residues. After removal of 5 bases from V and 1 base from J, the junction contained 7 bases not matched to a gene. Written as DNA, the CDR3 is TGTGCCAGCAGTCCCCGCGGGACTAGCGGTTCCTACAATGAGCAGTTCTTC. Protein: CASSPRGTSGSYNEQFF.